A single sample gave rise to the 8 T cell receptor beta chains below, sequenced in a study of blood T cell repertoires in COVID-19. Here immunoSEQ multiplex PCR was the method, and the copy in TCRdb shows in-frame clones only, minus some. The table has about 200,000 clones, roughly 80% seen once. The sequenced sample was peripheral blood. The receptor source for this set is a woman aged 80 or over with acute or convalescent COVID-19.

The count of this clone is one. The rearrangement uses TRBV10-3 and TRBJ2-1; no clear D gene. CDR3 length equals 15 residues. V was shortened by 0 bases and J by 0 bases, with 6 bases between the two germline ends. Germline CDR1 reads ENHRY; CDR2 reads SYGVKD. The CDR3 loop is CAISESVYSYNEQFF. In DNA form, the CDR3 reads TGTGCCATCAGTGAGTCGGTCTACTCCTACAATGAGCAGTTCTTC.

The V and J genes are TRBV5-4 and TRBJ2-1; 10 nucleotides line up with TRBD2. Germline assignment: CDR1 SGHNT and CDR2 YYREEE (reference sequence). V lost 4 bases to trimming and J lost 8 bases; unmatched junction nucleotides: 12. CDR3 size: 16 residues. The CDR3: CASSLRLAGVRHEQFF. In DNA, the CDR3 is TGTGCCAGCAGCCTCAGGCTAGCGGGAGTCCGTCATGAGCAGTTCTTC.

The chain uses TRBV5-8 and TRBJ1-1; weak D call: TRBD1 (6 bases). Trimming took 0 bases from V and 2 from J, leaving 8 bases between them. The CDR3 covers 14 residues. CDR1 and CDR2 (germline): SGHTS, YDEGEE. The CDR3 nucleotides are TGTGCCAGCAGCTTGGGGACAGCTAACACTGAAGCTTTCTTT. Residues: CASSLGTANTEAFF.

CDR3 sequence (DNA): TGCAGCGTTGAGGAGGGACAGGGTTCACCCCTCCACTTT. Translating it yields CSVEEGQGSPLHF. This chain joins TRBV29-1 and TRBJ1-6, with 9 bases lining up with TRBD1. The CDR3 contains 13 residues. Germline values: CDR1 SQVTM, CDR2 ANQGSEA. J was trimmed by 9 bases and V by 3 bases; bases with no gene match: 3. Together with reference TRBV29-1 and TRBJ1-6, the CDR3 gives the full variable domain: SAVISQKPSRDICQRGTSLTIQCQVDSQVTMMFWYRQQPGQSLTLIATANQGSEATYESGFVIDKFPISRPNLTFSTLTVSNMSPEDSSIYLCSVEEGQGSPLHFGNGTRLTVT.

The chain employs TRBV5-5 and TRBJ1-6; TRBD1 matches at 7 bases. CDR1 and CDR2 (germline): SGHKS, YYEKEE (reference sequence). The CDR3 consists of 15 residues. Unmatched junction bases numbered 5, after V lost 1 base and J lost 7 bases. CDR3 in amino acids: CASSLWDSLNSPLHF. In nucleotides, the CDR3 is TGTGCCAGCAGCTTGTGGGACAGCCTGAATTCACCCCTCCACTTT.

This rearrangement joins TRBV28 to TRBJ1-3; unclear D gene. Trimming took off 3 bases at V and 4 bases at J, with 7 bases between the two ends. The CDR3 runs 13 residues. The V gene's germline CDR1 is MDHEN and CDR2 SYDVKM. CDR3 amino acids: CASSFYGGNTIYF. In DNA form, the CDR3 reads TGTGCCAGCAGTTTCTACGGGGGAAACACCATATATTTT.

The rearrangement links TRBV6-5 to TRBJ1-6; tentatively, D is TRBD1 (5 bases). Germline CDR1 reads MNHEY; CDR2 reads SVGAGI. The CDR3 consists of 13 residues. V was cut by 2 bases and J by 7 bases, with 6 bases left in between. The CDR3 loop is CASSYAGNSPLHF. The DNA of the CDR3 is TGTGCCAGCAGTTACGCAGGGAATTCACCCCTCCACTTT.

This rearrangement joins TRBV10-3 to TRBJ1-6; 7 positions agree with TRBD1. Germline CDR1 reads ENHRY; CDR2 reads SYGVKD. The length of the CDR3 is 17 residues. V shed 0 bases, J shed 6 bases, and the junction held 8 bases outside the gene matches. The CDR3: CAISESTPGQSNSPLHF. The CDR3 coding sequence is TGTGCCATCAGTGAGTCGACTCCGGGACAGTCTAATTCACCCCTCCACTTT.